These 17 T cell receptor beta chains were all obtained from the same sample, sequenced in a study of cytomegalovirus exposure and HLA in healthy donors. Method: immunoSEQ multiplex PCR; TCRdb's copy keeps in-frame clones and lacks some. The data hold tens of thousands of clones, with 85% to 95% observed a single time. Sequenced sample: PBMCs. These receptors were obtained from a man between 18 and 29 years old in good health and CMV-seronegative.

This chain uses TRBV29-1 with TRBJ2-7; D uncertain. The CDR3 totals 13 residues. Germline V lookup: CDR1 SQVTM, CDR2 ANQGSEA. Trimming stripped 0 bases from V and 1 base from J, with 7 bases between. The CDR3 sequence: CSVEETDSYEQYF. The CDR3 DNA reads TGCAGCGTTGAAGAAACAGATTCCTACGAGCAGTACTTC.

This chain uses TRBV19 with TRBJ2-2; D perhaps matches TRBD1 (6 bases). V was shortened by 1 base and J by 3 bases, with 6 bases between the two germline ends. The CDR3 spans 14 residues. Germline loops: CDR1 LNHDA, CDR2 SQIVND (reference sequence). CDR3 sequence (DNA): TGTGCCAGTAGTATAGGACAGGACACCGGGGAGCTGTTTTTT. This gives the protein CASSIGQDTGELFF.

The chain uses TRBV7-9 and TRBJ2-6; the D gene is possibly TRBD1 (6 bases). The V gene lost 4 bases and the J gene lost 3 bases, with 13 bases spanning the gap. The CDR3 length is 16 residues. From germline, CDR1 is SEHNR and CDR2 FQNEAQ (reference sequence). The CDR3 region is CASSWTVSGGANVLTF. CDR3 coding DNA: TGTGCCAGCAGCTGGACAGTTTCAGGTGGGGCCAACGTCCTGACTTTC.

Written as DNA, the CDR3 is TGCGCCAGCAGTCAAGAGGACACCCCCTCACAGGGCAGGAACACTGAAGCTTTCTTT. Protein product: CASSQEDTPSQGRNTEAFF. The chain has TRBV23-1 and TRBJ1-1, with a tentative D call TRBD1 (6 bases). TRBV23-1 is classed as an ORF, of uncertain function. CDR3 size: 19 residues. Trimming shortened V by 2 bases and J by 1 base, and 23 bases separated the two germline ends.

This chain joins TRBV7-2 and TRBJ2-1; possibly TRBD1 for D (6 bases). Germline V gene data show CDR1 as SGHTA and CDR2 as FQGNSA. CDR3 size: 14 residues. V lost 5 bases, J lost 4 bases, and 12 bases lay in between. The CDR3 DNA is TGTGCCAGCAGCCGCAAAGGGGGATACAATGAGCAGTTCTTC. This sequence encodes CASSRKGGYNEQFF.

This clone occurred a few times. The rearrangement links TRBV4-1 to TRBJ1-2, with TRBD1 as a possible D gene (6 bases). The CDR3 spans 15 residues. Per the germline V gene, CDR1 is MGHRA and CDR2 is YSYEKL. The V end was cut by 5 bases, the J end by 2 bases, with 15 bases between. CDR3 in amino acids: CASSFSPGQNYGYTF. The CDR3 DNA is TGCGCCAGCAGCTTTTCACCGGGACAAAACTATGGCTACACCTTC.

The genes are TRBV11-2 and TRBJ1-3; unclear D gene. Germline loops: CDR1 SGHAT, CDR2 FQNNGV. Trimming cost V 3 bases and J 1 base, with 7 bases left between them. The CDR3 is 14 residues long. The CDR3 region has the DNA TGTGCCAGCAGCTTGACTCTTTCTGGAAACACCATATATTTT. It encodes CASSLTLSGNTIYF. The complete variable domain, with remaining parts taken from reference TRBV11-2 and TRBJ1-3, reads EAGVAQSPRYKIIEKRQSVAFWCNPISGHATLYWYQQILGQGPKLLIQFQNNGVVDDSQLPKDRFSAERLKGVDSTLKIQPAKLEDSAVYLCASSLTLSGNTIYFGEGSWLTVV.

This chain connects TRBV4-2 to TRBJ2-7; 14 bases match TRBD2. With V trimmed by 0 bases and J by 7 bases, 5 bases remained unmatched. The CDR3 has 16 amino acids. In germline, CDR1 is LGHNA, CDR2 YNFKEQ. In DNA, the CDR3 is TGTGCCAGCAGCCAAGAGGGACTAGCGGGAGAAGGGGAGCAGTACTTC. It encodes CASSQEGLAGEGEQYF.

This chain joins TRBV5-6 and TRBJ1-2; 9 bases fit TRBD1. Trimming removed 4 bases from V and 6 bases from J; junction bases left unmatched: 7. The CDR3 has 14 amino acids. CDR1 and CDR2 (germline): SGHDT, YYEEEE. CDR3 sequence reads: CASSPGQGYNGYTF. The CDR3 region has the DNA TGTGCCAGCAGCCCGGGACAGGGATACAATGGCTACACCTTC. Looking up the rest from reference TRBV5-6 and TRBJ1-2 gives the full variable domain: DAGVTQSPTHLIKTRGQQVTLRCSPKSGHDTVSWYQQALGQGPQFIFQYYEEEERQRGNFPDRFSGHQFPNYSSELNVNALLLGDSALYLCASSPGQGYNGYTFGSGTRLTVV.

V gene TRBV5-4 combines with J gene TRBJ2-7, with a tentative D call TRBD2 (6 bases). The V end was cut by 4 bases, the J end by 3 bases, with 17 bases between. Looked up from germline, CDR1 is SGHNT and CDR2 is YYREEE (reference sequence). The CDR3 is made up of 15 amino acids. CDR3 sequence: CASSQSSWRGYEQYF. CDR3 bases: TGTGCCAGCAGCCAATCGTCTTGGAGGGGCTACGAGCAGTACTTC.

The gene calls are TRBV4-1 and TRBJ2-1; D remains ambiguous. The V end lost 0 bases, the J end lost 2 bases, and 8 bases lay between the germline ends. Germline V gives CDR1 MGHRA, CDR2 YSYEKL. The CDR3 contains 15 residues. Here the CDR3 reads CASSQDQEAYNEQFF. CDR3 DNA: TGCGCCAGCAGCCAAGATCAAGAGGCCTACAATGAGCAGTTCTTC.

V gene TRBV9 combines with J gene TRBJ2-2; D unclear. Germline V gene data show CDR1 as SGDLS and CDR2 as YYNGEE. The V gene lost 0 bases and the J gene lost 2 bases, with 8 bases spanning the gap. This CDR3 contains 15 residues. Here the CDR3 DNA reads TGTGCCAGCAGCGTAGCGGCGGAAAACACCGGGGAGCTGTTTTTT. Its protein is CASSVAAENTGELFF. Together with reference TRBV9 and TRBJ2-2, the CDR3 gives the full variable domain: DSGVTQTPKHLITATGQRVTLRCSPRSGDLSVYWYQQSLDQGLQFLIQYYNGEERAKGNILERFSAQQFPDLHSELNLSSLELGDSALYFCASSVAAENTGELFFGEGSRLTVL.

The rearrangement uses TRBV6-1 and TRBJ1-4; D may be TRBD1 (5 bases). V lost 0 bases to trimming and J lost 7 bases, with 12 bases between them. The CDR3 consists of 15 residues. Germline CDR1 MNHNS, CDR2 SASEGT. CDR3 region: CASSEAVGQGEKLFF. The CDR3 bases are TGTGCCAGCAGTGAAGCGGTGGGGCAGGGTGAAAAACTGTTTTTT.

The CDR3 nucleotides are TGTGCCAGTAGTATAAACAGGGTTAATGCAGATACGCAGTATTTT. It specifies CASSINRVNADTQYF. V is TRBV19 and J is TRBJ2-3; D is perhaps TRBD1 (6 bases). Germline values: CDR1 LNHDA, CDR2 SQIVND (reference sequence). The CDR3 consists of 15 residues. V lost 2 bases and J lost 4, with 13 bases in between.

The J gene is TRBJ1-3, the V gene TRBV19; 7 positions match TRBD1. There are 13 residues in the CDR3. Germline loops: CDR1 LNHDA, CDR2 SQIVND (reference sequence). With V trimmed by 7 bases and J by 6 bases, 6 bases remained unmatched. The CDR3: CASIDREENTIYF. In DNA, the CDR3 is TGTGCCAGTATCGACAGGGAGGAAAACACCATATATTTT. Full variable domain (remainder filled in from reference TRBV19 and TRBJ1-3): DGGITQSPKYLFRKEGQNVTLSCEQNLNHDAMYWYRQDPGQGLRLIYYSQIVNDFQKGDIAEGYSVSREKKESFPLTVTSAQKNPTAFYLCASIDREENTIYFGEGSWLTVV.

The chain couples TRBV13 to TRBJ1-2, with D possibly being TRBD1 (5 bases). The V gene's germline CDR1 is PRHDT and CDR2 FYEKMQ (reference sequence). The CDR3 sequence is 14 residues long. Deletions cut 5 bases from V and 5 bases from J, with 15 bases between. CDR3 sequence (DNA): TGTGCCAGCAGCAGATGGGGCGCCGGGTATGGCTACACCTTC. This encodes CASSRWGAGYGYTF.

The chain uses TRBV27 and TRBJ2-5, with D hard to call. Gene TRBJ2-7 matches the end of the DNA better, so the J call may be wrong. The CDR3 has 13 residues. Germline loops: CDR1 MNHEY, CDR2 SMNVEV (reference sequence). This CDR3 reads CASSLGPSYEQYF. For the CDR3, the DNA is TGTGCCAGCAGTTTAGGGCCCTCCTACGAGCAGTACTTC.